The rows below give T cell receptor beta chains drawn from one sample of a study of response to subunit inactivated influenza vaccine. TCRdb ran MiXCR on the RT-PCR reads and lists one entry per CDR3 protein. This table has 150,000 to 200,000 distinct CDR3 sequences, nearly 9.5% appearing once. Sequenced material: non-naive T cells sorted from PBMCs, taken on the day of vaccination. The receptors were sampled from a man aged 45-65 years who received an inactivated influenza vaccine. The conserved cysteine and the conserved F or W are not part of the CDR3 here.

v_call cdr3_aa
TRBV20-1 SARDPVTDTQY
TRBV19 ASSYRGRTDTQY
TRBV12-3/TRBV12-4 ASSGGGDFYTEAF
TRBV3-1 ASSRQNQETQY
TRBV20-1 SAEDSGTDTQY
TRBV5-1 ASSSDTYSGNTIY
TRBV20-1 SARGSHEQY
TRBV20-1 SAVPGLAGAGELF
TRBV27 ASSLRRDSYEQY
TRBV28 AMGHGVSYEQY
TRBV29-1 SVEESGISGYT
TRBV7-9 ASSPVGNEQY
TRBV20-1 SASGTSQLAKNIQY
TRBV30 AWGNYGYT
TRBV9 ASSVETGAPGELF
TRBV5-1 ASSLGPAGGQETQY
TRBV20-1 SASSGIRANEQF
TRBV6-2/TRBV6-3 ASRDKGYREQF
TRBV9 ASSVKQGTDTQY
TRBV30 AWRGQGRNTEAF
TRBV5-1 ASSLSTNTQY
TRBV10-3 AIGHQQTNYGYT
TRBV10-3 AIAKSSYNEQF
TRBV20-1 SAGQGREQY
TRBV5-6 ASSLSRLSSGNTIY
TRBV6-1 ASSEGDTGTSPLH
TRBV6-5 ASSYRQSTGIEAF
TRBV7-6 ASSPGTQTGELF
TRBV7-7 ASSPDGDPANEQF
TRBV5-5 ASSLGGDVNEQF
TRBV7-9 ASSLGLAETQY
TRBV18 ASSPRGSDTEAF
TRBV6-5 ASSYSSPTFYYEQY
TRBV20-1 SARAAGTINEQF
TRBV16 ASSQDRVRNQPQH
TRBV12-3/TRBV12-4 ASSGIQGNTEAF
TRBV6-1 ASSVGSGGFLETQY
TRBV6-1 ASRGGQAYGYT
TRBV7-3 ASSSGITGSEQY
TRBV9 ASSVDKLTGFNEQY
TRBV6-1 ASIKEGLGELF
TRBV6-1 ASSPTGERAKNIQY
TRBV27 ASSPPGLAIFSGANVLT
TRBV6-5 ASSLTSWQPQH
TRBV20-1 SARDPGQGHYGYT
TRBV12-3/TRBV12-4 ASSPHGQIYNSPLH
TRBV11-1 ASSFGAGETQY
TRBV3-1 ASRNPGDTQY